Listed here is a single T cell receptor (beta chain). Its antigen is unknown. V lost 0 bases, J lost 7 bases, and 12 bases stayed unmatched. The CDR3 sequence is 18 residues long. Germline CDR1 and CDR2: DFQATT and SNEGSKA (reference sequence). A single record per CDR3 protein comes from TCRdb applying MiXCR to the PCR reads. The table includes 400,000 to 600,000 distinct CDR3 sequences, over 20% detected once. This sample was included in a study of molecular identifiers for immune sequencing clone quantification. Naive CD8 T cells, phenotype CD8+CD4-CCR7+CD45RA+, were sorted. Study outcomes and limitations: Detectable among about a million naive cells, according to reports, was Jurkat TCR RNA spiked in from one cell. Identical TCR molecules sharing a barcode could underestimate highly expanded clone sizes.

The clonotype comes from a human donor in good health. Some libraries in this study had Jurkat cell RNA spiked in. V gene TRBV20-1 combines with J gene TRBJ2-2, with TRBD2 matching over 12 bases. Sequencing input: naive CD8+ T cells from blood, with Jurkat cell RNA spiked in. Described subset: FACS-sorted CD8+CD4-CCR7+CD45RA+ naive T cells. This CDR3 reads CSARDRGLAGWSGGELFF. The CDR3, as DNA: TGCAGTGCTAGAGATCGCGGACTAGCGGGATGGTCTGGCGGGGAGCTGTTTTTT.